This T cell receptor (beta chain) was observed in a study of blood T cell repertoires in COVID-19. Study as a whole: Acute-phase and convalescent COVID-19 samples originated in the United States, Italy and Spain.

Trimming pared 7 bases from V and 5 bases from J, leaving 14 bases between. In germline, CDR1 is LNHDA, CDR2 SQIVND (reference sequence). CDR3 size: 14 residues. This clone was seen more than once but under ten times. Measured with immunoSEQ multiplex PCR; TCRdb has only the in-frame clones, and not every one. The sample lists under 300,000 clones, 75% to 85% occurring once. The sequence was collected from a woman between 40 and 50 years old who had recovered from COVID-19. Sequencing input: peripheral blood. The J gene is TRBJ1-4, the V gene TRBV19, with D possibly being TRBD1 (5 bases). The CDR3 spells CASTPNDRNEKLFF. The CDR3 DNA is TGTGCCAGTACCCCGAATGACAGAAATGAAAAACTGTTTTTT.